This T cell receptor (beta chain) is drawn from a study of cytomegalovirus exposure and HLA in healthy donors. The PCR made use of 60 Vbeta and 13 Jbeta primers. Assay used: immunoSEQ multiplex PCR; TCRdb lists only in-frame clones, some missing. The sample has about 150,000 clones; roughly 78% are singletons. The germline V gene encodes CDR1 SGHNT and CDR2 YENEEA. Trimming removed 5 bases at V and 4 bases at J, with 12 bases between. The CDR3 has 13 amino acids. Overall study results and limits: A missense DCLRE1C variant was associated with V- and J-gene trimming of TCR beta chains in a later analysis, and an independent cohort replicated the association. Some V segments, including TRBV6-2 and TRBV6-3, were excluded as indistinguishable.

Concerning this clone itself: Its antigen is still unknown.

This sequence joins TRBV11-3 and TRBJ2-7; D call uncertain. Specimen: PBMCs. The sequence derives from a man aged 35 to 55 in good health and CMV-seropositive. The CDR3 sequence: CASSLTAGYEQYF. DNA for the CDR3: TGTGCCAGCAGCCTCACCGCCGGGTACGAGCAGTACTTC.